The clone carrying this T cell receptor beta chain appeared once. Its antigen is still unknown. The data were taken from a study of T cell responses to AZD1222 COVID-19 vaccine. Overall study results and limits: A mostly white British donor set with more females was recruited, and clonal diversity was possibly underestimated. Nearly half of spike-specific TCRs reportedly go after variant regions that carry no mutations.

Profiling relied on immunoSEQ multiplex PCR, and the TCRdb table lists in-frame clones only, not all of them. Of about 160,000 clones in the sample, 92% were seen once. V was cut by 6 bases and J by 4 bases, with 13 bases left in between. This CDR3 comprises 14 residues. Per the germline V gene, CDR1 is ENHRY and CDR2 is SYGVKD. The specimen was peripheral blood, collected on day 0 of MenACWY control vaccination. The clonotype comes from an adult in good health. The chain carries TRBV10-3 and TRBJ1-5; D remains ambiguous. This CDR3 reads CAIRGAGRNQPQHF. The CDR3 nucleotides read TGTGCCATCAGGGGAGCAGGCCGAAATCAGCCCCAGCATTTT.